Listed below are T cell receptor beta chains from one sample, sequenced in a study of cytomegalovirus exposure and HLA in healthy donors. Assay: immunoSEQ multiplex PCR; the TCRdb copy retains only in-frame clones and omits some. The repertoire holds 150,000 to 200,000 clones, roughly 89% seen once, with approximately 3% in the top ten. The material sequenced was PBMCs. These receptors all stem from a woman aged 18 to 35 in good health and CMV-seropositive. The CDR3 runs from the conserved cysteine through the conserved F or W. The D gene is left open where the match is weak. The size entry is marked missing in some rows and otherwise reads once, few, many or a size class.

TRBJ1-2,-,-,TRBV30,TGTGCCTGGAGGGGGGGTCCTGGTGTGGGCTACACCTTC,CAWRGGPGVGYTF
TRBJ2-3,-,-,TRBV7-2,TGTGCCAGCAGCCGGCGGGGTGGCGGGCAAGATACGCAGTATTTT,CASSRRGGGQDTQYF
TRBJ2-1,TRBD2,once,TRBV11-1,TGTGCCAGCAGCTCTCCCTCTAGCGGGAGCCACAATGAGCAGTTCTTC,CASSSPSSGSHNEQFF
TRBJ2-2,-,-,TRBV6-6,TGTGCCAGCAGCCCTAATACGTCCGGGGAGCTGTTTTTT,CASSPNTSGELFF
TRBJ2-2,TRBD1,-,TRBV6-5,TGTGCCAGCAGTTACTCGGACAGGGGAACGAACGGGGAGCTGTTTTTT,CASSYSDRGTNGELFF
TRBJ2-7,TRBD2,-,TRBV27,TGTGCCAGCAGTGTCCTCGGGACTAGCGTCAACGAGCAGTACTTC,CASSVLGTSVNEQYF
TRBJ2-7,-,-,TRBV4-1,TGCGCCAGCAGCCAAGATGGGCGGGGGCGAGGCCCCTACGAGCAGTACTTC,CASSQDGRGRGPYEQYF
TRBJ2-3,-,-,TRBV4-2,TGTGCCAGCGACCGCGCTGCGGAGGCAGGAGATACGCAGTATTTT,CASDRAAEAGDTQYF
TRBJ2-2,-,-,TRBV18,TGTGCCAGCTCGATACAGGGCGGGGAGCTGTTTTTT,CASSIQGGELFF
TRBJ2-7,TRBD1,-,TRBV18,TGTGCCAGCTCACCACAGGGACAGGGGGTCCACGAGCAGTACTTC,CASSPQGQGVHEQYF
TRBJ1-2,TRBD1,-,TRBV5-1,TGCGCCAGCAGCTTTGGCAGGGGGACCCGATATGGCTACACCTTC,CASSFGRGTRYGYTF
TRBJ1-1,TRBD1,-,TRBV19,TGTGCCAGTAGTTCATGGACAGGGAACACTGAAGCTTTCTTT,CASSSWTGNTEAFF
TRBJ1-1,TRBD1,-,TRBV28,TGTGCCAGCAGGGGACAGCTGAAGGCTTTCTTT,CASRGQLKAFF
TRBJ2-2,TRBD1,-,TRBV2,TGTGCCAGTCGTGGGACAGGGAGGAACACCGGGGAGCTGTTTTTT,CASRGTGRNTGELFF
TRBJ2-4,-,-,TRBV28,TGTGCCAGCAGTTTGGCGGGGGCCAAAAACATTCAGTACTTC,CASSLAGAKNIQYF
TRBJ2-3,-,-,TRBV7-2,TGTGCCAGCAGCGGAAGAGGCAGGGTTAGAGGCACAGATACGCAGTATTTT,CASSGRGRVRGTDTQYF
TRBJ2-2,-,-,TRBV5-1,TGCGCCAGCTCTCGGACAGCGAACACCGGGGAGCTGTTTTTT,CASSRTANTGELFF
TRBJ2-7,TRBD2,-,TRBV4-3,TGCGCCAGCAGCCGAGGAGCGGGAGAACCCTACGAGCAGTACTTC,CASSRGAGEPYEQYF
TRBJ2-7,TRBD2,-,TRBV6-1,TGTGCCAGCAGGCTCAGCGGGGGGAAGAACGAGCAGTACTTC,CASRLSGGKNEQYF
TRBJ1-1,TRBD1,-,TRBV6-5,TGTGCCAGCAGTTACTCGTCGGACAGGGTCACTGAAGCTTTCTTT,CASSYSSDRVTEAFF
TRBJ1-1,TRBD1,-,TRBV19,TGTGCCAGTAACCTAGACAGGGGGAACACTGAAGCTTTCTTT,CASNLDRGNTEAFF
TRBJ1-5,-,-,TRBV7-9,TGTGCCAGCAGCCCCCGGGGGGGAAGGCATCAGCCCCAGCATTTT,CASSPRGGRHQPQHF
TRBJ1-1,-,few,TRBV30,TGTGCCTGGAGTGGTGGGCAGATCGAAGCTTTCTTT,CAWSGGQIEAFF
TRBJ2-7,TRBD2,-,TRBV28,TGTGCCAGCAGGCCTGTTAGGACTAGCGGGAGTTACGAGCAGTACTTC,CASRPVRTSGSYEQYF
TRBJ2-3,TRBD1,-,TRBV5-1,TGCGCCAGCAGCCGGGGGGACAGGGAAACAGATACGCAGTATTTT,CASSRGDRETDTQYF
TRBJ2-7,-,-,TRBV2,TGTGCCAGCAGTGAAGAGGGGTTCTCCTACGAGCAGTACTTC,CASSEEGFSYEQYF
TRBJ2-1,TRBD2,-,TRBV29-1,TGTACCGCATCGGGGGGGGCCCACAATGAGCAGTTCTTC,CTASGGAHNEQFF
TRBJ2-4,TRBD2,-,TRBV19,TGTGCCAGTAGTATACGACTAGCGGCCCGGTTAGCCAAAAACATTCAGTACTTC,CASSIRLAARLAKNIQYF
TRBJ2-3,TRBD2,few,TRBV11-2,TGTGCCAGCAGCATAGAGCGGGGGGGCACAGATACGCAGTATTTT,CASSIERGGTDTQYF
TRBJ1-1,TRBD1,once,TRBV6-1,TGTGCCAGCAGTCTGGGACAGGGAGGCACTGAAGCTTTCTTT,CASSLGQGGTEAFF
TRBJ2-7,-,-,TRBV30,TGTGCCTGGAGTGTAACCGGGGAGCAGTACTTC,CAWSVTGEQYF
TRBJ1-2,TRBD1,-,TRBV19,TGTGCCAGTAGCAGGACAGGGGTCGCCTATGGCTACACCTTC,CASSRTGVAYGYTF
TRBJ1-5,TRBD1,-,TRBV4-1,TGCGCCAGCAGCCAGCTACCTGATCACCCGGGACAGGGCAATCAGCCCCAGCATTTT,CASSQLPDHPGQGNQPQHF
TRBJ1-2,-,-,TRBV28,TGTGCCAGCACTCCTTCGGTGGGACACGGCTACACCTTC,CASTPSVGHGYTF
TRBJ2-7,TRBD1,-,TRBV4-2,TGTGCCAGCAGCCGAGAACCGGGACAGGGTCACGAGCAGTACTTC,CASSREPGQGHEQYF
TRBJ2-7,TRBD1,-,TRBV18,TGTGCCAGCTCACCGGGGACAGGGGCGCTCTACGAGCAGTACTTC,CASSPGTGALYEQYF
TRBJ1-1,TRBD1,-,TRBV27,TGTGCCAGCAGGACAGGGGGGAACACTGAAGCTTTCTTT,CASRTGGNTEAFF
TRBJ2-1,-,-,TRBV27,TGTGCCAGCAGTTCGCGGACTACCCCAAGAGGTGAGCAGTTCTTC,CASSSRTTPRGEQFF
TRBJ1-6,-,-,TRBV7-8,TGTGCCAGCAGCTTAGAGGGGGGGTCACCCCTCCACTTT,CASSLEGGSPLHF
TRBJ1-1,TRBD1,-,TRBV19,TGTGCCAGTAGTATAACAGGGGCGAACACTGAAGCTTTCTTT,CASSITGANTEAFF